This TCR beta chain was recovered during a study of blood T cells in healthy people across ages. Study-wide findings and caveats: CMV status of donors was unknown, possibly confounding expanded clonotype changes. Higher diversity, along with more naive CD4+ cells, distinguished long-lived donors from aged donors. Per million T cells, TCR beta diversity dropped roughly linearly as age increased.

The use of a sample-barcoded 5' primer and a J-beta primer mix characterized a second PCR of about 7 to 12 cycles. TCRdb processed the 5' RACE reads anew with MiXCR; each CDR3 protein has one entry. The sample includes about 1.5 million distinct CDR3 sequences, approximately 43% of them seen just once. After removal of 6 bases from V and 0 bases from J, the junction contained 20 bases not matched to a gene. CDR1 MNHEY and CDR2 SMNVEV come from the germline V gene (reference sequence). The CDR3 has 20 amino acids. Staff drew roughly 10 milliliters of peripheral blood from each donor. As concerns this clonotype: What it binds is not known.

This chain links TRBV27 with TRBJ1-5; 7 bases line up with TRBD1. This clonotype originated in a woman younger than 35 in good health. Sequenced material: blood. The CDR3 region has the DNA TGTGCCAGCAGAGCTCTTTTAGTCCAGGGACAGAGAAATAGCAATCAGCCCCAGCATTTT. Protein: CASRALLVQGQRNSNQPQHF.